Below, 15 T cell receptor beta chains from the same sample are listed, as sequenced in a study of cytomegalovirus exposure and HLA in healthy donors. Both 60 Vbeta primers and 13 Jbeta primers went into the PCR. Produced via immunoSEQ multiplex PCR; TCRdb's table is partial and in-frame only. In the table there are more than 150,000 clones, 60% to 85% of which are singletons. Sample: PBMCs. Every receptor here comes from a man younger than 35 in good health and CMV-seronegative.

The chain couples TRBV9 to TRBJ1-5; D possibly corresponds to TRBD1 (6 bases). V lost 2 bases and J lost 2, with 11 bases in between. CDR1 is SGDLS, CDR2 YYNGEE, per germline. This CDR3 is 15 amino acids long. The CDR3 coding sequence is TGTGCCAGCAGCGTGACAGGCCGGGGCAATCAGCCCCAGCATTTT. Translation: CASSVTGRGNQPQHF.

This clone was seen once. The CDR3 nucleotides read TGTGCCAGCAGTTTACCCCGGACAGGGGGTTCTAACTATGGCTACACCTTC. Encoded protein: CASSLPRTGGSNYGYTF. The V call is TRBV28, the J call TRBJ1-2; 10 nucleotides agree with TRBD1. The CDR3 totals 17 residues. V lost 2 bases, J lost 0 bases, and 6 bases stayed unmatched. The germline CDR1 and CDR2 sequences are MDHEN and SYDVKM.

The rearrangement links TRBV7-8 to TRBJ2-7, with 9 bases lining up with TRBD2. Looked up from germline, CDR1 is SGHVS and CDR2 is FQNEAQ. Trimming at V came to 5 bases and at J to 3 bases, leaving 8 bases not matched to a gene. The CDR3 consists of 15 residues. In nucleotides, the CDR3 is TGTGCCAGCAGCGCCGCCAGCGGGGGGATCTACGAGCAGTACTTC. Amino acids: CASSAASGGIYEQYF.

The V call is TRBV19, the J call TRBJ2-3; 7 bases align to TRBD2. Germline values: CDR1 LNHDA, CDR2 SQIVND (reference sequence). The CDR3 totals 14 residues. V lost 6 bases and J lost 2; bases outside the gene matches: 5. CDR3 sequence reads: CASSWGLPTDTQYF. In DNA form, the CDR3 reads TGTGCCAGTAGCTGGGGACTACCCACAGATACGCAGTATTTT.

In its sample, this clone was seen once. The chain is built from TRBV7-2 and TRBJ2-3; the match to TRBD2 covers 8 bases. CDR1 and CDR2 (germline): SGHTA, FQGNSA. The junction had 6 bases not matched to a gene; V was cut back by 5 bases and J by 2 bases. The CDR3 length is 15 residues. CDR3 amino acids: CASSNYSGNTDTQYF. DNA for the CDR3: TGTGCCAGCAGCAATTATAGCGGGAACACAGATACGCAGTATTTT.

V usage is TRBV27 and J usage is TRBJ2-5; 8 bases map to TRBD1. Per germline, CDR1 MNHEY and CDR2 SMNVEV (reference sequence). V shed 2 bases and J 2 bases; nucleotides not matched to a gene: 4. The CDR3 length is 15 residues. In nucleotides, the CDR3 is TGTGCCAGCAGTTTACAGGGGGCGAGTCAAGAGACCCAGTACTTC. Its translation: CASSLQGASQETQYF.

The J gene is TRBJ1-2, the V gene TRBV11-2; tentative D call: TRBD1 (6 bases). This CDR3 region has 13 residues. With 5 bases removed from V and 4 bases from J, the gap between germline ends came to 11 bases. Germline CDR1 reads SGHAT; CDR2 reads FQNNGV. This chain's CDR3 is CASSDGTFYGYTF. The DNA of the CDR3 is TGTGCCAGCAGCGACGGGACATTCTATGGCTACACCTTC.

The chain couples TRBV6-5 to TRBJ2-7; D may be TRBD2 (5 bases). CDR1 and CDR2 from the germline V gene are MNHEY and SVGAGI. V was pared by 9 bases and J by 3 bases, with 12 bases between. The CDR3 runs 12 residues. For the CDR3, the DNA is TGTGCCAGAATCGGGGTGAACTACGAGCAGTACTTC. Protein sequence: CARIGVNYEQYF.

Note on this clone: The sample carries other DNA sequences with the same CDR3. This chain connects TRBV28 to TRBJ2-7; TRBD2 matches at 10 bases. This CDR3 has 16 amino acids. The ends lost 6 bases at V and 2 bases at J; junction bases unmatched: 10. CDR1 is MDHEN and CDR2 is SYDVKM in the germline V gene. This CDR3 is CASSDPSSGRPYEQYF. In nucleotides, the CDR3 is TGTGCCAGCAGCGACCCCTCTAGCGGGAGACCCTACGAGCAGTACTTC.

The chain employs TRBV2 and TRBJ1-1; 7 bases are a match to TRBD1. The CDR3 runs 15 residues. V lost 8 bases to trimming and J lost 5 bases; unmatched junction nucleotides: 14. Germline V lookup: CDR1 SNHLY, CDR2 FYNNEI. The CDR3 sequence: CASSTGRSTGTEAFF. CDR3 in DNA: TGTGCCAGCTCGACAGGGCGATCGACGGGGACTGAAGCTTTCTTT. The variable domain in full, completed from reference TRBV2 and TRBJ1-1, reads EPEVTQTPSHQVTQMGQEVILRCVPISNHLYFYWYRQILGQKVEFLVSFYNNEISEKSEIFDDQFSVERPDGSNFTLKIRSTKLEDSAMYFCASSTGRSTGTEAFFGQGTRLTVV.

This chain links TRBV19 with TRBJ1-6; no firm D call. V was shortened by 4 bases and J by 10 bases, with 20 bases between the two germline ends. Per the germline V gene, CDR1 is LNHDA and CDR2 is SQIVND (reference sequence). The CDR3 covers 16 residues. The CDR3 region has the DNA TGTGCCAGTAGTACTCGGGAAAGGGTGCTCGGGTCACCCCTCCACTTT. Amino acids: CASSTRERVLGSPLHF.

A few counts support this clone. This chain links TRBV6-1 with TRBJ2-1; 11 nucleotides match TRBD2. The CDR3 totals 15 residues. V was clipped by 4 bases and J by 10 bases; unmatched bases: 9. Germline assignment: CDR1 MNHNS and CDR2 SASEGT. The CDR3 protein is CASSALAGALQEQFF. The CDR3 bases are TGTGCCAGCAGTGCACTAGCGGGGGCCCTTCAGGAGCAGTTCTTC.

This chain joins TRBV6-1 and TRBJ2-7; 9 bases align to TRBD2. The CDR3 has 14 residues. Per germline, CDR1 MNHNS and CDR2 SASEGT. V gave up 3 bases and J gave up 5 bases; unmatched junction bases: 5. CDR3 bases: TGTGCCAGCAGTGATAGCGGGAGTTACGACGAGCAGTACTTC. Its translation is CASSDSGSYDEQYF.

The chain is built from TRBV5-1 and TRBJ2-5, with 10 bases that match TRBD1. The J call could be wrong; TRBJ2-7 is a better fit for the DNA end. CDR1 is SGHRS and CDR2 is YFSETQ in the germline V gene. The CDR3 is 15 amino acids. The CDR3 region has the DNA TGCGCCAGCAGCGTGTCGGGACAGGGGTCGCACGAGCAGTACTTC. Residues: CASSVSGQGSHEQYF.

This chain joins TRBV28 and TRBJ1-4; a weak D match, TRBD1 (6 bases). Germline V CDR1 and CDR2: MDHEN, SYDVKM. Trimming removed 4 bases from V and 0 bases from J, with 12 bases in between. The CDR3 is 16 residues long. CDR3 in amino acids: CASSWNNRATNEKLFF. DNA for the CDR3: TGTGCCAGCAGTTGGAATAACAGGGCAACTAATGAAAAACTGTTTTTT.